A selection of T cell receptor beta chains follows, all from one sample in a study of blood T cell repertoires in COVID-19. Some clones are missing from TCRdb's copy, which holds only in-frame ones; the method was immunoSEQ multiplex PCR. The sample lists roughly 120,000 clones; roughly 80% were seen once. Sequencing used peripheral blood. The receptors were gathered from a woman in her sixties with acute or convalescent COVID-19. Both conserved end residues are part of each CDR3. Fields, in order: V gene, clone size, D gene, J gene, CDR3 DNA, CDR3 protein. A D gene is named only where the DNA matches it firmly. Only some rows state a clone size, as once, few, many or a class for expanded clones.

TRBV30	.	.	TRBJ1-2	TGTGCCTGGAGTGTACTGGAAAGGGGTGGTTATGGCTACACCTTC	CAWSVLERGGYGYTF
TRBV10-3	.	.	TRBJ2-2	TGTGCCATCAGTGAGAGTAGTCAGGTTCGCGCCGGGGAGCTGTTTTTT	CAISESSQVRAGELFF
TRBV5-1	.	TRBD1	TRBJ1-2	TGCGCCAGCAGCGGGGGACAGGGCTATGGCTACACCTTC	CASSGGQGYGYTF
TRBV5-1	.	TRBD1	TRBJ2-3	TGCGCCAGCAGCTTTATATTTGACAGGGGCCGCACAGATACGCAGTATTTT	CASSFIFDRGRTDTQYF
TRBV5-4	.	TRBD2	TRBJ2-3	TGTGCCAGCAGCGTGGGACTAGCCGCCGGAGATACGCAGTATTTT	CASSVGLAAGDTQYF
TRBV5-6	.	.	TRBJ1-1	TGTGCCAGCAGCTTGGCCGTCGCAGGATACATGAACACTGAAGCTTTCTTT	CASSLAVAGYMNTEAFF
TRBV5-8	.	.	TRBJ2-1	TGTGCCAGCAGCTTGGGGACATATGACAATGAGCAGTTCTTC	CASSLGTYDNEQFF
TRBV7-2	few	.	TRBJ1-5	TGTGCCAGCAGCTTCCAAAAAAAACAGCCCCAGCATTTT	CASSFQKKQPQHF
TRBV5-1	.	.	TRBJ2-5	TGCGCCAGCAGCTTGGAGGGGGAAGAGACCCAGTACTTC	CASSLEGEETQYF
TRBV18	.	TRBD1	TRBJ1-2	TGTGCCAGCTCAAGCGAACAGGGGGCGGTTGGCTACACCTTC	CASSSEQGAVGYTF
TRBV30	.	TRBD2	TRBJ2-4	TGTGCCTGGCTCTCGGTACGGGGGGACATTCAGTACTTC	CAWLSVRGDIQYF
TRBV12-5	.	.	TRBJ2-1	TGTGCTAGTGGTTCCGTACTGGAAGGGGGCAATGAGCAGTTCTTC	CASGSVLEGGNEQFF